The 7 T cell receptor beta chains below all came from one sample that was sequenced in a study of cytomegalovirus exposure and HLA in healthy donors. PCR amplification relied on 60 Vbeta primers (plus 13 Jbeta primers). This table comes from immunoSEQ multiplex PCR, and its TCRdb copy is limited to in-frame clones, with some not included. The table has some 140,000 clones, about 80% seen once. The sample consisted of PBMCs. The receptor set was obtained from a male donor in good health and CMV-seropositive.

The chain couples TRBV5-1 to TRBJ2-4, with TRBD2 as a possible D gene (7 bases). The V and J ends lost 1 base and 0 bases respectively, with 20 bases between them. This CDR3 region has 19 residues. Germline assignment: CDR1 SGHRS and CDR2 YFSETQ. Here the CDR3 DNA reads TGCGCCAGCAGCTTGCGCTCCATTTCGGGGGGCTTAGCCAAAAACATTCAGTACTTC. This gives the protein CASSLRSISGGLAKNIQYF.

J is TRBJ2-5 and V is TRBV28; D gene uncertain. Trimming removed 3 bases from V and 5 bases from J, with 16 bases in between. The CDR3 is 15 residues long. Per the germline V gene, CDR1 is MDHEN and CDR2 is SYDVKM. CDR3 DNA sequence: TGTGCCAGCAGTTTGCCTCTAGATACGGTGGAGACCCAGTACTTC. It specifies CASSLPLDTVETQYF.

V is TRBV11-2 and J is TRBJ2-1; 11 bases line up with TRBD2. In germline, CDR1 is SGHAT, CDR2 FQNNGV. J was trimmed by 9 bases and V by 4 bases; bases with no gene match: 8. This CDR3 contains 15 residues. CDR3 residues: CASSSFSGGASEQFF. DNA of the CDR3: TGTGCCAGCAGCTCCTTTAGCGGGGGGGCAAGTGAGCAGTTCTTC.

The chain employs TRBV5-1 and TRBJ2-7, with 9 bases that match TRBD1. Germline V lookup: CDR1 SGHRS, CDR2 YFSETQ. The CDR3 has 13 residues. The trim removed 4 bases at V and 5 bases at J, leaving 4 bases unmatched. The CDR3 DNA follows: TGCGCCAGCAGCCCGGGACAGGGAAACGAGCAGTACTTC. It yields the protein CASSPGQGNEQYF.

J is TRBJ1-6 and V is TRBV6-5; 9 bases agree with TRBD1. J gave up 9 bases and V 4 bases, and 4 bases lay outside the gene matches. Germline values: CDR1 MNHEY, CDR2 SVGAGI. The CDR3 is 14 residues long. CDR3 sequence (DNA): TGTGCCAGCAGTTTGGGACAGGGATTTTCACCCCTCCACTTT. Its protein product is CASSLGQGFSPLHF.

This clone came up a few times. V is TRBV30 and J is TRBJ2-7; D perhaps matches TRBD2 (6 bases). Per the germline V gene, CDR1 is GTSNPN and CDR2 is SVGIG (reference sequence). The germline V and J ends were trimmed by 0 bases and 0 bases, with 9 bases remaining between them. CDR3 length: 14 amino acids. CDR3 DNA sequence: TGTGCCTGGAGTGTAGGCGGGAACTCCTACGAGCAGTACTTC. Translation: CAWSVGGNSYEQYF.

The chain carries TRBV7-8 and TRBJ1-1; maybe TRBD1 (6 bases). V lost 4 bases and J lost 6, with 9 bases in between. This CDR3 contains 12 residues. CDR1 SGHVS and CDR2 FQNEAQ come from the germline V gene. CDR3 sequence reads: CASSSWTAEAFF. As DNA, the CDR3 is TGTGCCAGCAGCTCTTGGACAGCTGAAGCTTTCTTT.